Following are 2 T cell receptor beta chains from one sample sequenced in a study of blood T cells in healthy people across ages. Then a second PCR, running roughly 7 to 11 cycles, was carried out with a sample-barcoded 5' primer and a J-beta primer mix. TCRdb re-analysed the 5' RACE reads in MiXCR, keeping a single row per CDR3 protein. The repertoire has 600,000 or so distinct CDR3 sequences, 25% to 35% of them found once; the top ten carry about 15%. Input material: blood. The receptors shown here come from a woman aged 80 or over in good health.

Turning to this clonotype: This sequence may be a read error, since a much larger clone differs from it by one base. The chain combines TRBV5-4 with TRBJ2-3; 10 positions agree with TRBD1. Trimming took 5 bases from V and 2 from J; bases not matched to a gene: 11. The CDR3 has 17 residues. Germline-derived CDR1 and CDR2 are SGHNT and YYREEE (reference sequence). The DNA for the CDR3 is TGTGCCAGCAGTATCCGCCCGGGACAGGGGATCACAGATACGCAGTATTTT. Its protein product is CASSIRPGQGITDTQYF.

The CDR3 region has the DNA TGTGCCAGCAGCCAAGATAAGATCTGGGGACAACGTCTTGAAAAACTGTTTTTT. Translation: CASSQDKIWGQRLEKLFF. This sequence joins TRBV14 and TRBJ1-4, with D maybe TRBD1 (6 bases). V was pared by 0 bases and J by 7 bases, with 21 bases between. Germline CDR1 reads SGHDN; CDR2 reads FVKESK. The CDR3 contains 18 residues.